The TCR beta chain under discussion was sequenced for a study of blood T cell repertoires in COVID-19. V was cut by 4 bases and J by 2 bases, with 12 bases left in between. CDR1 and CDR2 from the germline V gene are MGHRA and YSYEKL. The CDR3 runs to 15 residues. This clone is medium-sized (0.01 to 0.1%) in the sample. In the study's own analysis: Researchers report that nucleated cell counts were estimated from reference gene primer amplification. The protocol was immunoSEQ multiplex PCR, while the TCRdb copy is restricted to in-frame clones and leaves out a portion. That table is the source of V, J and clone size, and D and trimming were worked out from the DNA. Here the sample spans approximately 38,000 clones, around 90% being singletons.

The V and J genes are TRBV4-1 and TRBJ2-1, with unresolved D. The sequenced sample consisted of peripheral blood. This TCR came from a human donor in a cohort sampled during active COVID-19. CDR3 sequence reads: CASSLSERAYNEQFF. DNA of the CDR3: TGCGCCAGCAGCCTGAGCGAGAGAGCCTACAATGAGCAGTTCTTC.